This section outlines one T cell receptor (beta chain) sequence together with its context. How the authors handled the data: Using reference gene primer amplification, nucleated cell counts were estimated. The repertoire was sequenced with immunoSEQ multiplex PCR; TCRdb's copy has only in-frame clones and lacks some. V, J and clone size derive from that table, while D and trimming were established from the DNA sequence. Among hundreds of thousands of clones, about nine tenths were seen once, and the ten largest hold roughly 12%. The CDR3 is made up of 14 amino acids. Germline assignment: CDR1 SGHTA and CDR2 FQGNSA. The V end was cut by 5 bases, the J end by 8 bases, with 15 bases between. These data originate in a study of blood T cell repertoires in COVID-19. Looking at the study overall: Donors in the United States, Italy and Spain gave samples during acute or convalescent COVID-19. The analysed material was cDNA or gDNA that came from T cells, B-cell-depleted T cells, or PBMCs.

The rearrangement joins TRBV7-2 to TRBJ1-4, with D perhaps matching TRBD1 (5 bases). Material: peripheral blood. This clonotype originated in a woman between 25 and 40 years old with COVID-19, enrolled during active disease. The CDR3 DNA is TGTGCCAGCAGCCTTCTGCGATCAGGGGAAAAACTGTTTTTT. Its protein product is CASSLLRSGEKLFF.